The 20 T cell receptor beta chains presented below share a single source sample, sequenced in a study of T cell responses to AZD1222 COVID-19 vaccine. The data were produced by immunoSEQ multiplex PCR, yet TCRdb's version contains in-frame clones alone and is incomplete. The repertoire has 90,000 to 150,000 clones, around 86% of them found once; the top ten carry about 1.2%. The specimen was peripheral blood, collected on day 0 of AZD1222 vaccination. All receptors derive from an adult in good health.

This chain connects TRBV7-9 to TRBJ1-2, with a tentative D call TRBD1 (5 bases). This CDR3 is built from 14 residues. Germline V lookup: CDR1 SEHNR, CDR2 FQNEAQ (reference sequence). The V end was cut by 4 bases, the J end by 2 bases, with 11 bases between. The CDR3, as DNA: TGTGCCAGCAGCTCTGGGACCTGGAACTATGGCTACACCTTC. It yields the protein CASSSGTWNYGYTF.

V is TRBV19 and J is TRBJ2-2; D is possibly TRBD1 (5 bases). CDR3 length equals 15 residues. Trimming stripped 6 bases from V and 0 bases from J, with 11 bases between. Germline V gene sequence: CDR1 LNHDA, CDR2 SQIVND (reference sequence). The CDR3 DNA reads as TGTGCCAGTAGGACAGACCACGCGAACACCGGGGAGCTGTTTTTT. This gives the protein CASRTDHANTGELFF.

J is TRBJ2-7 and V is TRBV7-9, with D possibly being TRBD1 (6 bases). V dropped 1 base and J dropped 9 bases, with 19 bases sitting between them. CDR1 SEHNR and CDR2 FQNEAQ come from the germline V gene (reference sequence). The CDR3 covers 15 residues. CDR3 in DNA: TGTGCCAGCAGCTTAGGATACCGGGACACACTTGGGCAGTACTTC. This encodes CASSLGYRDTLGQYF.

The CDR3 nucleotides read TGTGCCAGCAGCTTAAGTCCCGGGTCACCCCTCCACTTT. It yields the protein CASSLSPGSPLHF. This chain joins TRBV7-8 and TRBJ1-6, with D uncertain. This CDR3 is built from 13 residues. V was trimmed by 2 bases and J by 10 bases, leaving 9 bases between them. Germline assignment: CDR1 SGHVS and CDR2 FQNEAQ.

The chain combines TRBV4-1 with TRBJ1-5; no clear D gene. CDR3 length equals 14 residues. From germline, CDR1 is MGHRA and CDR2 YSYEKL. The ends were cut back, 2 bases at V and 4 bases at J, with 9 bases in the middle. DNA of the CDR3: TGCGCCAGCAGCCAATTAGTTAGAAATCAGCCCCAGCATTTT. Translated: CASSQLVRNQPQHF.

This rearrangement joins TRBV5-6 to TRBJ1-1, with D perhaps TRBD1 (6 bases). V was cut by 4 bases and J by 1 base, with 11 bases left in between. CDR1 and CDR2 from the germline V gene are SGHDT and YYEEEE. CDR3 length: 14 residues. The CDR3 protein is CASSPGQQNTEAFF. The CDR3 bases are TGTGCCAGCAGCCCTGGACAGCAGAACACTGAAGCTTTCTTT.

The chain has TRBV6-6 and TRBJ2-5, with D hard to call. This CDR3 has 14 amino acids. Trimming cost V 0 bases and J 5 bases, with 10 bases left between them. The germline gives CDR1 MNHNY, CDR2 SVGAGI (reference sequence). CDR3: CASSYSIIGETQYF. The CDR3 DNA follows: TGTGCCAGCAGTTACTCGATTATCGGGGAGACCCAGTACTTC.

V gene TRBV27 combines with J gene TRBJ2-1; D remains ambiguous. This CDR3 has 13 amino acids. The V and J ends lost 3 bases and 9 bases respectively, with 12 bases between them. CDR1 MNHEY and CDR2 SMNVEV come from the germline V gene (reference sequence). Written as DNA, the CDR3 is TGTGCCAGCAGTTTCCTGACTGGTTTTGAGCAGTTCTTC. It encodes CASSFLTGFEQFF.

The chain employs TRBV7-6 and TRBJ2-5, with 8 positions matching TRBD2. The trim removed 1 base at V and 5 bases at J, leaving 12 bases unmatched. CDR3 size: 17 residues. Germline-derived CDR1 and CDR2 are SGHVS and FNYEAQ. The CDR3 sequence: CASSLGGGIAGRETQYF. The CDR3 DNA sequence: TGTGCCAGCAGCTTAGGAGGAGGGATAGCGGGGCGTGAGACCCAGTACTTC.

The chain has TRBV11-2 and TRBJ1-2, with D maybe TRBD1 (5 bases). Between the trimmed V and J ends, which lost 1 base and 6 bases, there was a span of 24 bases. The CDR3 consists of 18 residues. Germline V gene lookup returns CDR1 SGHAT and CDR2 FQNNGV. The CDR3 nucleotides read TGTGCCAGCAGCTTAGGGGGCGGGGCCGGGCGGATGGGGGATGGCTACACCTTC. It encodes CASSLGGGAGRMGDGYTF.

The V and J genes are TRBV3-1 (or the pseudogene TRBV3-2) and TRBJ1-2; the D gene is possibly TRBD1 (6 bases). In germline, CDR1 is LGHDT, CDR2 YNNKEL (reference sequence). V was clipped by 1 base and J by 5 bases, with 20 bases between them. The CDR3 length is 17 residues. The CDR3 spells CASSQGGGTGPWYGYTF. CDR3 nucleotides: TGTGCCAGCAGCCAAGGGGGGGGAACAGGGCCTTGGTATGGCTACACCTTC.

The chain joins TRBV19 to TRBJ1-1, with 7 bases fitting TRBD1. CDR3 length equals 14 residues. The V gene's germline CDR1 is LNHDA and CDR2 SQIVND (reference sequence). J lost 1 base, V lost 5 bases, and 4 bases had no gene match. The CDR3 loop reads CASSPGTANTEAFF. The CDR3 DNA sequence: TGTGCCAGTAGTCCTGGGACAGCGAACACTGAAGCTTTCTTT.

The rearrangement joins TRBV6-5 to TRBJ1-1; no reliable D call. CDR3 length: 14 residues. CDR1 is MNHEY, CDR2 SVGAGI, per germline. Trimming shortened V by 3 bases and J by 1 base, and 9 bases separated the two germline ends. CDR3 region: CASSYVSANTEAFF. The CDR3, as DNA: TGTGCCAGCAGTTATGTGTCGGCGAACACTGAAGCTTTCTTT.

Concerning this clone itself: One end of the junction is discordant with germline, which a read error may explain. The CDR3 DNA is TGCGCCAGCAGCTTGGCCGGGATGCCGGGACCTCCCAGATACGCAGTATTT. Its protein is CASSLAGMPGPPRYAVF. V is TRBV5-1 and J is TRBJ2-3; D is perhaps TRBD1 or TRBD2 (5 bases each). CDR3 length: 17 residues. Germline values: CDR1 SGHRS, CDR2 YFSETQ.

This clone was detected a few times. The V and J genes are TRBV5-4 and TRBJ2-1; possibly TRBD2 for D (5 bases). V lost 6 bases and J lost 8, with 15 bases in between. This CDR3 region has 13 residues. Germline V lookup: CDR1 SGHNT, CDR2 YYREEE (reference sequence). The CDR3 reads CASTDRTRHEQFF. In DNA, the CDR3 is TGTGCCAGCACCGATCGGACTCGACATGAGCAGTTCTTC.

The chain carries TRBV7-9 and TRBJ2-5; 9 nucleotides line up with TRBD2. Germline lookup yields CDR1 SEHNR and CDR2 FQNEAQ (reference sequence). This CDR3 contains 15 residues. Trimming removed 1 base from V and 4 bases from J; junction bases left unmatched: 4. CDR3 in amino acids: CASSLVAGEGETQYF. The CDR3 DNA reads as TGTGCCAGCAGCTTAGTAGCGGGGGAGGGAGAGACCCAGTACTTC.

The rearrangement joins TRBV5-6 to TRBJ2-7; D gene uncertain. The V end lost 3 bases, the J end lost 0 bases, and 10 bases lay between the germline ends. The CDR3 runs 14 residues. CDR1 is SGHDT, CDR2 YYEEEE, per germline. This CDR3 is CASSYFGNSYEQYF. The CDR3 nucleotides are TGTGCCAGCAGCTACTTTGGAAACTCCTACGAGCAGTACTTC. Looking up the rest from reference TRBV5-6 and TRBJ2-7 gives the full variable domain: DAGVTQSPTHLIKTRGQQVTLRCSPKSGHDTVSWYQQALGQGPQFIFQYYEEEERQRGNFPDRFSGHQFPNYSSELNVNALLLGDSALYLCASSYFGNSYEQYFGPGTRLTVT.

The chain has TRBV4-1 and TRBJ2-7; no clear D. CDR3 size: 16 residues. V was shortened by 4 bases and J by 3 bases, with 19 bases between the two germline ends. From germline, CDR1 is MGHRA and CDR2 YSYEKL. CDR3 DNA sequence: TGCGCCAGCAGCCGAGCCTCCGGGTCCCTCGTCTACGAGCAGTACTTC. This translates into CASSRASGSLVYEQYF.

About this clone itself: Additional DNA sequences in this sample encode the identical CDR3. The chain recombines TRBV11-2 with TRBJ2-7; no firm D call. Germline-derived CDR1 and CDR2 are SGHAT and FQNNGV. CDR3 length: 13 residues. V was clipped by 1 base and J by 3 bases, with 7 bases between them. Written as DNA, the CDR3 is TGTGCCAGCAGCTTAGGCACCCTCTACGAGCAGTACTTC. Encoded protein: CASSLGTLYEQYF.

The chain carries TRBV7-7 and TRBJ2-1, with D unresolved. The CDR3 totals 13 residues. Germline assignment: CDR1 SSHAT and CDR2 FNYEAQ (reference sequence). The V gene lost 3 bases and the J gene lost 6 bases, with 9 bases spanning the gap. The CDR3 here is CASSFDRTNEQFF. DNA of the CDR3: TGTGCCAGCAGCTTCGACCGGACCAATGAGCAGTTCTTC.